This T cell receptor beta chain comes out of a study of T cells in Graves' hyperthyroidism and ophthalmopathy. Whole-study findings and limits: In simple terms, a model built on 13 V-J features told ophthalmopathy apart from stable hyperthyroidism.

J gave up 3 bases and V 4 bases, and 8 bases lay outside the gene matches. Germline-derived CDR1 and CDR2 are SQVTM and ANQGSEA. The CDR3 extends over 14 amino acids. Using RNA transcripts as the source, TCR beta CDR3 regions were amplified. Using the HTBI primer set, a first-round RT-PCR was run on the TCR CDR3. TCRdb redid the calling of the multiplex PCR reads with MiXCR, one entry per CDR3 protein. The sample shows over 650,000 distinct CDR3 sequences, 45% of them seen only once. This clonotype was observed at least ten times. What it recognizes is unknown. Lactation, pregnancy, other autoimmune disease or uncontrolled infection excluded patients.

This receptor was identified in an adult man with Graves' disease, either hyperthyroidism or ophthalmopathy (not recorded which). The V gene is TRBV29-1, the J gene TRBJ2-5, with TRBD1 identical over 7 bases. Sequencing used peripheral blood or thyroid tissue (not recorded which). CDR3 sequence: CSVADLGGEETQYF. The CDR3 DNA follows: TGCAGCGTTGCTGACTTAGGGGGCGAAGAGACCCAGTACTTC.